This is a list of T cell receptor beta chains from one sample in a study of CD8 T cells in Susac syndrome. Using its own MiXCR run on the immunoSEQ multiplex PCR reads, TCRdb lists one record per CDR3 protein. The sample shows fewer than 300,000 distinct CDR3 sequences, around 84% of them seen only once. Specimen: CD8+ T cells from PBMCs. The receptors originated from a human donor with multiple sclerosis. CDR3s include the opening cysteine and the closing phenylalanine or tryptophan. The order of the fields is CDR3 DNA, CDR3 protein, J gene, V gene, D gene. A D gene is named only where the DNA matches it firmly.

CDR3 DNA: TGTGCCAGCAGTGAAGAGCCTAGCGGACGCTACGAGCAGTACTTC; CDR3 protein: CASSEEPSGRYEQYF; J gene: TRBJ2-7; V gene: TRBV2; D gene: TRBD2
CDR3 DNA: TGTGCCAGCAGCTTGCTGACAGCTCTCCCTGAAGCTTTCTTT; CDR3 protein: CASSLLTALPEAFF; J gene: TRBJ1-1; V gene: TRBV7-9; D gene: .
CDR3 DNA: TGTGCCAGCAGCTCACGGGACAGGGGGCGAATTGGCACTGAAGCTTTCTTT; CDR3 protein: CASSSRDRGRIGTEAFF; J gene: TRBJ1-1; V gene: TRBV9; D gene: TRBD1
CDR3 DNA: TGTGCCAGCAGCCAAGTACAGGGCACTGAAGCTTTCTTT; CDR3 protein: CASSQVQGTEAFF; J gene: TRBJ1-1; V gene: TRBV3-1; D gene: .
CDR3 DNA: TGTGCCAGCAGCTCCTACCCCGGGGAGCTGTTTTTT; CDR3 protein: CASSSYPGELFF; J gene: TRBJ2-2; V gene: TRBV9; D gene: .
CDR3 DNA: TGTGCCAGTAGTATCGAGTGGGGCGTCGAGCAGTACTTC; CDR3 protein: CASSIEWGVEQYF; J gene: TRBJ2-7; V gene: TRBV19; D gene: .
CDR3 DNA: TGTGCCAGCAGCTGGGGGTTTCCCCACAATGAGCAGTTCTTC; CDR3 protein: CASSWGFPHNEQFF; J gene: TRBJ2-1; V gene: TRBV7-3; D gene: .
CDR3 DNA: TGTGCCAGCAGTTCATTTTATACAGGGGAGGGGCAAGAGACCCAGTACTTC; CDR3 protein: CASSSFYTGEGQETQYF; J gene: TRBJ2-5; V gene: TRBV27; D gene: .
CDR3 DNA: TGTGCCAGCAGTTTAGACAGCGGTGAGGATACGCAGTATTTT; CDR3 protein: CASSLDSGEDTQYF; J gene: TRBJ2-3; V gene: TRBV28; D gene: .
CDR3 DNA: TGCAGTGCGCTACAGGGCCACGAGCAGTACTTC; CDR3 protein: CSALQGHEQYF; J gene: TRBJ2-7; V gene: TRBV20-1; D gene: .
CDR3 DNA: TGCAGCGTTGAAGAGACTCAGGGAGATAGCTCCTACGAGCAGTACTTC; CDR3 protein: CSVEETQGDSSYEQYF; J gene: TRBJ2-7; V gene: TRBV29-1; D gene: .
CDR3 DNA: TGCGCCAGCAGCTCGCATATCGCAGGGGCAACTAATGAAAAACTGTTTTTT; CDR3 protein: CASSSHIAGATNEKLFF; J gene: TRBJ1-4; V gene: TRBV5-1; D gene: .
CDR3 DNA: TGTGCCAGCAGCCAGGGCAGGGGGACATACGAGCAGTACTTC; CDR3 protein: CASSQGRGTYEQYF; J gene: TRBJ2-7; V gene: TRBV4-2; D gene: TRBD1
CDR3 DNA: TGCAGCGTTTACCCCGGCCCGGACGGAGCAGAACGGCACACCTTC; CDR3 protein: CSVYPGPDGAERHTF; J gene: TRBJ1-2; V gene: TRBV29-1; D gene: .
CDR3 DNA: TGTGCCAGCAGTGTTTGGGAGACTGAGCAGTTCTTC; CDR3 protein: CASSVWETEQFF; J gene: TRBJ2-1; V gene: TRBV25-1; D gene: .
CDR3 DNA: TGTGCCATCACGGGGAGTTTCAATGAGCAGTTCTTC; CDR3 protein: CAITGSFNEQFF; J gene: TRBJ2-1; V gene: TRBV10-3; D gene: .